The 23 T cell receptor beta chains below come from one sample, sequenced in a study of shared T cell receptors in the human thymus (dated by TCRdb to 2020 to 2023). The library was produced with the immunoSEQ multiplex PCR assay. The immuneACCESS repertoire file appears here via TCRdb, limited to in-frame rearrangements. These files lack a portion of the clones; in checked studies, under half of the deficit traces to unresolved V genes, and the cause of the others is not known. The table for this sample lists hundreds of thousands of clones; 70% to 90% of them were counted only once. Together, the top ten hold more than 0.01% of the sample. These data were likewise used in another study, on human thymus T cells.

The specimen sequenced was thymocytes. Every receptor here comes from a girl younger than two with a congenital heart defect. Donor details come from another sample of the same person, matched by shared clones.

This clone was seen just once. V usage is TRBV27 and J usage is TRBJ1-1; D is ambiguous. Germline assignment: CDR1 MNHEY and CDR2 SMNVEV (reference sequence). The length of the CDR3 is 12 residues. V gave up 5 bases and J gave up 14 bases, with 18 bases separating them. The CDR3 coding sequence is TGTGCCAGCAGTCTTCCAACGACCGGGATGTTCTTT. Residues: CASSLPTTGMFF.

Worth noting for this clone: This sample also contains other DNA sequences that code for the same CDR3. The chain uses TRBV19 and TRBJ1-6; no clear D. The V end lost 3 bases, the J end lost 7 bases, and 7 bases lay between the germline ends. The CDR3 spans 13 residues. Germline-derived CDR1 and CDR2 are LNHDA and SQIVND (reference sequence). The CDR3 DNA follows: TGTGCCAGTAGTATTAGAGGAAATTCACCCCTCCACTTT. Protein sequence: CASSIRGNSPLHF.

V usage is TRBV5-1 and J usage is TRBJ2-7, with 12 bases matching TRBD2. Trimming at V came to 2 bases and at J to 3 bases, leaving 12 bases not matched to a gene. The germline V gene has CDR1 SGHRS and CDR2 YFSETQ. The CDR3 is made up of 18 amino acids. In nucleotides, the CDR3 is TGCGCCAGCAGCTTCCGACTAGCGGGGGCCATACCGGTCTACGAGCAGTACTTC. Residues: CASSFRLAGAIPVYEQYF.

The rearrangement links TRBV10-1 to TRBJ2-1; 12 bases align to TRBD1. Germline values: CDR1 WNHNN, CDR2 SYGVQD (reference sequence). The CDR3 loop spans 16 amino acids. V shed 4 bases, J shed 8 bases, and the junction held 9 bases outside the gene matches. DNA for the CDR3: TGCGCCAGCAGTGGGGGACAGGGGGCGCAGGACGATGAGCAGTTCTTC. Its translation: CASSGGQGAQDDEQFF.

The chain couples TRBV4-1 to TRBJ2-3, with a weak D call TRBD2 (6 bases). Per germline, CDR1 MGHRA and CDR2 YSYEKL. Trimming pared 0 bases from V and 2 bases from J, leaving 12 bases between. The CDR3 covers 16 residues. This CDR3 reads CASSQESSGHTDTQYF. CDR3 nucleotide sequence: TGCGCCAGCAGCCAAGAATCCAGCGGGCACACAGATACGCAGTATTTT.

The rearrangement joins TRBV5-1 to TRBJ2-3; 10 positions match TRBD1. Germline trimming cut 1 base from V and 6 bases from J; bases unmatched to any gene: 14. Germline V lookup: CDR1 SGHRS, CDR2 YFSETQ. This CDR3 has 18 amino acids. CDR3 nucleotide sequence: TGCGCCAGCAGCTTGCCCGGACAGGGGGACTCAGTGGTGGATACGCAGTATTTT. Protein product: CASSLPGQGDSVVDTQYF.

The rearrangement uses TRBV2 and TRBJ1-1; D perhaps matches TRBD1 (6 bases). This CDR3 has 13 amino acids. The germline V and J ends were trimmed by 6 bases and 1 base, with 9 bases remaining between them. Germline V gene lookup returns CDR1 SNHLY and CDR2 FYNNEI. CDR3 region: CASRPDRNTEAFF. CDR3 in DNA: TGTGCCAGCAGGCCGGACAGGAACACTGAAGCTTTCTTT.

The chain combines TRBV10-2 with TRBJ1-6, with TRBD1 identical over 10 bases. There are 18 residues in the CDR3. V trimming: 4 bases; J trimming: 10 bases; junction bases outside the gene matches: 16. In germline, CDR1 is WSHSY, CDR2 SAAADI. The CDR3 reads CASSGVQTGGALGSPLHF. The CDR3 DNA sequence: TGCGCCAGCAGTGGAGTTCAGACAGGGGGCGCCCTAGGATCACCCCTCCACTTT.

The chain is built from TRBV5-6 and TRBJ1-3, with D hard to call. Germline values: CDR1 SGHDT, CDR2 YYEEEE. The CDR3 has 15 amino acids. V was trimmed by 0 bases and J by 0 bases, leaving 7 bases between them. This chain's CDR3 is CASSLVSFSGNTIYF. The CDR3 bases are TGTGCCAGCAGCTTGGTGTCTTTCTCTGGAAACACCATATATTTT.

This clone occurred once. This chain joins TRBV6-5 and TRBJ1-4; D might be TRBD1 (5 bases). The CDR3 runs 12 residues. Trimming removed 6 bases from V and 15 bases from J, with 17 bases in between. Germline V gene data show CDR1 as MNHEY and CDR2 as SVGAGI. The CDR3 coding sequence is TGTGCCAGCAGCCAACCCGGGTCCAGGGTGTTTTTT. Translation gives CASSQPGSRVFF.

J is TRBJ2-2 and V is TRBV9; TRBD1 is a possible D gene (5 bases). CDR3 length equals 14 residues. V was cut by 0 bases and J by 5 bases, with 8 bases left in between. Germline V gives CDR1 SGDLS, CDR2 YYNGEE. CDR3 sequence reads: CASSVDKGTGELFF. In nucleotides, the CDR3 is TGTGCCAGCAGCGTAGATAAGGGGACCGGGGAGCTGTTTTTT.

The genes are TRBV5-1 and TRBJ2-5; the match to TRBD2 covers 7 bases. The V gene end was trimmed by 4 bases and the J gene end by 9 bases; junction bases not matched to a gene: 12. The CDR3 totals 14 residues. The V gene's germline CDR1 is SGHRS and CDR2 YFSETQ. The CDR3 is CASSPGLPLGAQYF. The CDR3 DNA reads TGCGCCAGCAGCCCGGGACTACCTCTAGGGGCCCAGTACTTC.

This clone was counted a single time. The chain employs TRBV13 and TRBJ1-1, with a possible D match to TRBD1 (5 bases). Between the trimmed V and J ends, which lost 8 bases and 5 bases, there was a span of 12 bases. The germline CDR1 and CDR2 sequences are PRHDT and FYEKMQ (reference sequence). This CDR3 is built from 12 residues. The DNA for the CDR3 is TGTGCCAGCCGGGACTCTGGGACTGAAGCTTTCTTT. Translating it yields CASRDSGTEAFF.

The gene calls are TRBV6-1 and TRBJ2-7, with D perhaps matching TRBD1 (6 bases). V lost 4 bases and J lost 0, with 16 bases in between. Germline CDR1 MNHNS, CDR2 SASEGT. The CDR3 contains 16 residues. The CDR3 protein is CASSAYRAPFSYEQYF. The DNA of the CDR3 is TGTGCCAGCAGTGCCTACAGGGCTCCCTTCTCCTACGAGCAGTACTTC.

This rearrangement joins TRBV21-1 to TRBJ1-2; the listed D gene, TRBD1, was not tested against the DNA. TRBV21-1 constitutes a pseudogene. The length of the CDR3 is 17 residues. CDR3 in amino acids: CASSKASGTGGTYGYTF. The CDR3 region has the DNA TGTGCCAGCAGCAAAGCTTCCGGGACAGGTGGGACCTATGGCTACACCTTC.

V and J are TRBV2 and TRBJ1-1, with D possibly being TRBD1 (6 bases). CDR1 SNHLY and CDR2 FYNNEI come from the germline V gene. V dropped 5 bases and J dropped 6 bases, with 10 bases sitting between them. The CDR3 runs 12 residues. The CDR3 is CASSPDSPEAFF. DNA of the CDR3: TGTGCCAGCAGTCCGGACAGCCCTGAAGCTTTCTTT.

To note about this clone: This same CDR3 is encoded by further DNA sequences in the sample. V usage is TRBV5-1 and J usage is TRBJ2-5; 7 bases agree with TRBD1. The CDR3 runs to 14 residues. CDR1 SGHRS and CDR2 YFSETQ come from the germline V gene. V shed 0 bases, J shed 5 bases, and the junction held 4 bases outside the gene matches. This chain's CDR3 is CASSLGQGPETQYF. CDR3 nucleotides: TGCGCCAGCAGCTTGGGACAGGGCCCGGAGACCCAGTACTTC.

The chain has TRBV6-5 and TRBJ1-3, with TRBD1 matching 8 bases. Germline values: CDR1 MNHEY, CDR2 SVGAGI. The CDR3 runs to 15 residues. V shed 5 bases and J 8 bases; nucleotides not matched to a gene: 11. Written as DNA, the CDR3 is TGTGCCAGCAGTCCGGACAGGGCCCAGGGGCACACCATATATTTT. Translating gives CASSPDRAQGHTIYF.

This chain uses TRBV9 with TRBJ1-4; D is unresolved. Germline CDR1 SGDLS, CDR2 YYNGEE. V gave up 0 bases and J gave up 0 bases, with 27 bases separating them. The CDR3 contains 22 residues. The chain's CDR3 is CASSVGAHRSQTLNATNEKLFF. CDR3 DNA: TGTGCCAGCAGCGTAGGAGCCCACCGGAGTCAAACTTTGAACGCAACTAATGAAAAACTGTTTTTT.

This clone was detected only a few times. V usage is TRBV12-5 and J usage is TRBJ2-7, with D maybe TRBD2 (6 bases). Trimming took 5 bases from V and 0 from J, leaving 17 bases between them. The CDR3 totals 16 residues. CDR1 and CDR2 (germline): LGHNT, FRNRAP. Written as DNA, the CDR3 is TGTGCTAGTGGTGGCTCCAGGGTGGAGGGCTCCTACGAGCAGTACTTC. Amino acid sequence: CASGGSRVEGSYEQYF.

The DNA for the CDR3 is TGTGCCAGCAGCTTAGATAGTGGGACAGGGGTTTATGGCTACACCTTC. This translates into CASSLDSGTGVYGYTF. The V call is TRBV11-2, the J call TRBJ1-2, with 10 nucleotides matching TRBD1. The junction had 6 bases not matched to a gene; V was cut back by 0 bases and J by 5 bases. The CDR3 has 16 amino acids. CDR1 and CDR2 (germline): SGHAT, FQNNGV.

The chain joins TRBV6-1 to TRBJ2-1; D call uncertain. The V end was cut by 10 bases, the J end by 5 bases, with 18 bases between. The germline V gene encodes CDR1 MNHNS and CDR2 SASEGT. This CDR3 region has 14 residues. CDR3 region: CATPIGRYNNEQFF. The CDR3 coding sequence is TGTGCCACCCCCATTGGCAGGTATAACAATGAGCAGTTCTTC.

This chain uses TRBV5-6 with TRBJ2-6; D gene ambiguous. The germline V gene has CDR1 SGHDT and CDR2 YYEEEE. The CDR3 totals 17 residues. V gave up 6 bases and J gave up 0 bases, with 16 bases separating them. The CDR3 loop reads CASTVFIDFSGANVLTF. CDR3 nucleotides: TGTGCCAGCACCGTCTTTATAGATTTCTCTGGGGCCAACGTCCTGACTTTC.